These 26 T cell receptor beta chains were all obtained from the same sample, sequenced in a study of T cell changes during pregnancy in multiple sclerosis. Data came from immunoSEQ multiplex PCR; TCRdb stores just in-frame clones and leaves some out. The sample records around 24,000 clones, 86% being singletons. Sample: CD8+ T cells from peripheral blood mononuclear cells, taken in the first trimester of pregnancy. Receptor source: a female donor in good health, enrolled as a control in a pregnancy study.

The chain links TRBV4-2 to TRBJ2-7; D is perhaps TRBD1 (6 bases). The CDR3 runs to 15 residues. Trimming took off 1 base at V and 2 bases at J, with 12 bases between the two ends. Germline CDR1 LGHNA, CDR2 YNFKEQ. The CDR3 is CASSQGLTGPYEQYF. The CDR3 DNA reads as TGTGCCAGCAGCCAAGGACTAACAGGGCCCTACGAGCAGTACTTC.

The CDR3 DNA reads as TGTGCCAGCAGTTTATCTGCGGTGAACACTGAAGCTTTCTTT. Residues: CASSLSAVNTEAFF. V is TRBV27 and J is TRBJ1-1; no definite D call. Trimming removed 0 bases at V and 0 bases at J, with 5 bases between. In germline, CDR1 is MNHEY, CDR2 SMNVEV (reference sequence). This CDR3 has 14 amino acids.

The chain recombines TRBV19 with TRBJ2-3; possible D gene TRBD1, 5 bases. Germline V gene data show CDR1 as LNHDA and CDR2 as SQIVND (reference sequence). V was shortened by 9 bases and J by 1 base, with 20 bases between the two germline ends. This CDR3 comprises 16 residues. The CDR3 bases are TGTGCCAGCGACCCTAGGGGTCTGGACGGCACAGATACGCAGTATTTT. Its protein product is CASDPRGLDGTDTQYF.

V usage is TRBV27 and J usage is TRBJ2-3; 13 bases fit TRBD2. Germline CDR1 reads MNHEY; CDR2 reads SMNVEV (reference sequence). The CDR3 has 16 residues. Trimming cost V 6 bases and J 4 bases; bases outside gene matches: 7. CDR3 protein: CASSETGTSGADTQYF. As DNA, the CDR3 is TGTGCCAGCAGCGAGACCGGGACTAGCGGGGCAGATACGCAGTATTTT.

The gene calls are TRBV11-3 and TRBJ2-1; weak D call: TRBD2 (5 bases). The CDR3 loop spans 13 amino acids. Germline CDR1 is SGHNT and CDR2 is YENEEA. The germline V and J ends were trimmed by 4 bases and 6 bases, with 10 bases remaining between them. The CDR3 here is CASSSRVGNEQFF. The CDR3 nucleotides are TGTGCCAGCAGCTCGCGGGTCGGCAATGAGCAGTTCTTC.

The V call is TRBV6-1, the J call TRBJ1-2; D is undetermined. The CDR3 runs to 13 residues. Germline V gene data show CDR1 as MNHNS and CDR2 as SASEGT. Trimming took off 1 base at V and 4 bases at J, with 7 bases between the two ends. Written as DNA, the CDR3 is TGTGCCAGCAGTGAAGGGGAGGGCTATGGCTACACCTTC. The encoded protein is CASSEGEGYGYTF.

This clone was counted a few times. The chain couples TRBV6-1 to TRBJ2-2, with 10 bases matching TRBD2. The CDR3 length is 15 residues. Germline V gene data show CDR1 as MNHNS and CDR2 as SASEGT. Trimming at V came to 2 bases and at J to 3 bases, leaving 0 bases not matched to a gene. This CDR3 reads CASSELAGDTGELFF. CDR3 bases: TGTGCCAGCAGTGAACTAGCGGGGGACACCGGGGAGCTGTTTTTT.

The chain joins TRBV2 to TRBJ1-1; TRBD1 matches at 7 bases. Germline V gives CDR1 SNHLY, CDR2 FYNNEI. The CDR3 spans 14 residues. The ends lost 9 bases at V and 1 base at J; junction bases unmatched: 8. This CDR3 is CASTKGAQNTEAFF. CDR3 DNA: TGTGCCAGTACCAAGGGGGCGCAGAACACTGAAGCTTTCTTT.

This chain uses TRBV5-1 with TRBJ2-7, with D possibly being TRBD1 (5 bases). V was cut by 0 bases and J by 0 bases, with 7 bases left in between. Germline V gene lookup returns CDR1 SGHRS and CDR2 YFSETQ. The CDR3 spans 14 residues. CDR3 nucleotide sequence: TGCGCCAGCAGCTTGGGCGACAGCTCCTACGAGCAGTACTTC. It specifies CASSLGDSSYEQYF.

The V gene is TRBV7-8, the J gene TRBJ2-5, with D perhaps TRBD1 (5 bases). The length of the CDR3 is 13 residues. Germline lookup yields CDR1 SGHVS and CDR2 FQNEAQ. Trimming took off 8 bases at V and 0 bases at J, with 10 bases between the two ends. CDR3 amino acids: CASGAQYQETQYF. CDR3 nucleotide sequence: TGTGCCAGCGGGGCCCAATACCAAGAGACCCAGTACTTC.

This clone has just a few counts. The J gene is TRBJ2-5, the V gene TRBV29-1; perhaps TRBD2 as D (6 bases). The germline gives CDR1 SQVTM, CDR2 ANQGSEA. This CDR3 region has 14 residues. Trimming stripped 0 bases from V and 5 bases from J, with 13 bases between. CDR3 in amino acids: CSVEDYGRGETQYF. CDR3 nucleotide sequence: TGCAGCGTTGAAGATTACGGGAGAGGCGAGACCCAGTACTTC.

This chain uses TRBV19 with TRBJ1-1; maybe TRBD1 (5 bases). With 3 bases removed from V and 5 bases from J, the gap between germline ends came to 7 bases. CDR1 is LNHDA and CDR2 is SQIVND in the germline V gene (reference sequence). The CDR3 totals 12 residues. CDR3: CASSIQGTEAFF. CDR3 DNA sequence: TGTGCCAGTAGTATTCAGGGTACTGAAGCTTTCTTT.

This clone has only one observation. In DNA form, the CDR3 reads TGTGCCAGCAGCATCCTTAGCGGGGGGGAGGATACGCAGTATTTT. This encodes CASSILSGGEDTQYF. The chain combines TRBV13 with TRBJ2-3, with 11 bases fitting TRBD2. The CDR3 loop spans 15 amino acids. V was clipped by 5 bases and J by 6 bases; unmatched bases: 7. Germline CDR1 reads PRHDT; CDR2 reads FYEKMQ (reference sequence).

This chain joins TRBV13 and TRBJ1-5; 9 bases map to TRBD1. CDR1 is PRHDT and CDR2 is FYEKMQ in the germline V gene (reference sequence). The CDR3 contains 18 residues. After removal of 5 bases from V and 2 bases from J, the junction contained 13 bases not matched to a gene. The CDR3 DNA is TGTGCCAGCAGCCCCGGGGGACAGGGAGGATTGGGCAATCAGCCCCAGCATTTT. This sequence encodes CASSPGGQGGLGNQPQHF.

The rearrangement joins TRBV4-1 to TRBJ1-6, with 8 bases that match TRBD1. Germline V gene lookup returns CDR1 MGHRA and CDR2 YSYEKL. This CDR3 has 17 residues. Unmatched junction bases numbered 11, after V lost 3 bases and J lost 7 bases. CDR3 region: CASSQRGTGGRNSPLHF. The CDR3 nucleotides are TGCGCCAGCAGCCAGAGGGGTACAGGGGGAAGGAATTCACCCCTCCACTTT.

This rearrangement joins TRBV29-1 to TRBJ2-1, with TRBD1 matching 7 bases. The CDR3 is 16 amino acids. V lost 0 bases to trimming and J lost 0 bases; unmatched junction nucleotides: 5. CDR1 is SQVTM and CDR2 is ANQGSEA in the germline V gene. In nucleotides, the CDR3 is TGCAGCGTTGAAGATCCCTCAGGGGGCTCCTACAATGAGCAGTTCTTC. Translation gives CSVEDPSGGSYNEQFF.

The chain recombines TRBV15 with TRBJ2-2, with D tentatively TRBD1 (7 bases). Germline V lookup: CDR1 LNHNV, CDR2 YYDKDF (reference sequence). V gave up 8 bases and J gave up 1 base, with 14 bases separating them. This CDR3 comprises 15 residues. The CDR3 sequence: CATRGQGGNTGELFF. CDR3 nucleotide sequence: TGTGCCACCCGCGGCCAGGGGGGGAACACCGGGGAGCTGTTTTTT.

The gene calls are TRBV27 and TRBJ2-7; 11 bases map to TRBD1. Germline V CDR1 and CDR2: MNHEY, SMNVEV (reference sequence). The CDR3 extends over 15 amino acids. Trimming at V came to 2 bases and at J to 3 bases, leaving 3 bases not matched to a gene. The CDR3 DNA reads as TGTGCCAGCAGTTTAGTCGGGACAGGGGGCTACGAGCAGTACTTC. Translating it yields CASSLVGTGGYEQYF.

V gene TRBV6-4 combines with J gene TRBJ2-1, with 7 bases aligning to TRBD2. CDR1 is MRHNA, CDR2 SNTAGT, per germline. The V gene end was trimmed by 3 bases and the J gene end by 2 bases; junction bases not matched to a gene: 1. CDR3 length: 14 residues. The CDR3 loop is CASSESGAYNEQFF. DNA for the CDR3: TGTGCCAGCAGTGAGAGCGGGGCCTACAATGAGCAGTTCTTC.

The gene calls are TRBV7-9 and TRBJ1-1; a weak D match, TRBD1 (6 bases). V was trimmed by 5 bases and J by 5 bases, leaving 15 bases between them. The length of the CDR3 is 14 residues. Germline CDR1 is SEHNR and CDR2 is FQNEAQ (reference sequence). As DNA, the CDR3 is TGTGCCAGCAGCCTAATTCTACAGGGAACTGAAGCTTTCTTT. It translates to CASSLILQGTEAFF. The full variable domain, rest sourced from reference TRBV7-9 and TRBJ1-1, is DTGVSQNPRHKITKRGQNVTFRCDPISEHNRLYWYRQTLGQGPEFLTYFQNEAQLEKSRLLSDRFSAERPKGSFSTLEIQRTEQGDSAMYLCASSLILQGTEAFFGQGTRLTVV.

In its sample, this clone was seen a few times. The genes are TRBV27 and TRBJ1-1; D not certain. V gave up 4 bases and J gave up 5 bases, with 17 bases separating them. The CDR3 spans 15 residues. Germline values: CDR1 MNHEY, CDR2 SMNVEV (reference sequence). The CDR3 region is CASSSSDSSRTEAFF. CDR3 bases: TGTGCCAGCAGTTCCTCGGACTCTTCGCGGACTGAAGCTTTCTTT.

The V call is TRBV29-1, the J call TRBJ2-1, with 11 bases lining up with TRBD2. Germline V gives CDR1 SQVTM, CDR2 ANQGSEA. V lost 0 bases to trimming and J lost 15 bases; unmatched junction nucleotides: 19. The CDR3 runs 17 residues. The CDR3 sequence: CSVEDWYSGGADSRAFF. CDR3 nucleotides: TGCAGCGTTGAAGATTGGTATAGCGGGGGGGCCGATTCACGAGCGTTCTTC.

This clone appeared once. The rearrangement uses TRBV5-5 and TRBJ2-1; 8 bases are shared with TRBD1. Germline values: CDR1 SGHKS, CDR2 YYEKEE (reference sequence). Trimming cost V 4 bases and J 5 bases; bases outside gene matches: 8. This CDR3 has 15 amino acids. The CDR3 sequence: CASSPWQGANNEQFF. DNA of the CDR3: TGTGCCAGCAGCCCCTGGCAGGGGGCTAACAATGAGCAGTTCTTC.

V gene TRBV29-1 combines with J gene TRBJ2-2; 9 positions agree with TRBD1. The V gene's germline CDR1 is SQVTM and CDR2 ANQGSEA. The CDR3 extends over 17 amino acids. With V trimmed by 3 bases and J by 5 bases, 13 bases remained unmatched. The CDR3 region has the DNA TGCAGCGTTGATGTCGCGACAGGGGGGTCTGGGACCGGGGAGCTGTTTTTT. Amino acid sequence: CSVDVATGGSGTGELFF.

The chain carries TRBV6-1 and TRBJ2-7, with D possibly being TRBD2 (6 bases). V was clipped by 1 base and J by 7 bases, with 11 bases between them. Germline V gene sequence: CDR1 MNHNS, CDR2 SASEGT. The CDR3 is made up of 13 amino acids. The CDR3 loop is CASSEGLEGEQYF. The CDR3 coding sequence is TGTGCCAGCAGTGAAGGACTAGAGGGTGAGCAGTACTTC.

The V call is TRBV29-1, the J call TRBJ1-3, with 9 positions matching TRBD1. Trimming at V came to 5 bases and at J to 2 bases, leaving 10 bases not matched to a gene. This CDR3 region has 16 residues. CDR1 and CDR2 from the germline V gene are SQVTM and ANQGSEA. In nucleotides, the CDR3 is TGCAGCGTTTTTACAGGGGGCGGAAAGGCTGGAAACACCATATATTTT. As protein: CSVFTGGGKAGNTIYF.